A single sample is the source of the 20 T cell receptor beta chains below, sequenced in a study of T cell repertoires in cytomegalovirus infection. What these receptors recognize is not known. MiXCR, applied by TCRdb to the reads, yields one record per CDR3 protein. The table lists 310,000 or so distinct CDR3 sequences, approximately 25% of them singletons, with 10% to 15% in the top ten. The sample here was cultured PBMCs, taken from culture after CMV antigen stimulation. The source of these receptors is a human donor in good health (CMV status not recorded). Some clones in this sample may be carry-over from other donors' samples.

This clonotype was counted a few times. J is TRBJ2-3 and V is TRBV12-3 or TRBV12-4; maybe TRBD2 (6 bases). Trimming removed 7 bases at V and 0 bases at J, with 14 bases between. The CDR3 is made up of 15 amino acids. CDR3 in amino acids: CASKSAGSSTDTQYF. The CDR3 coding sequence is TGTGCCAGCAAATCGGCGGGATCTAGCACAGATACGCAGTATTTT.

The rearrangement uses TRBV23-1 and TRBJ2-7, with 10 bases matching TRBD1. TRBV23-1 is designated an ORF whose function remains uncertain. This CDR3 region has 14 residues. Losses at the gene ends were 0 bases for V and 5 bases for J; bases not matched to a gene: 1. The CDR3 protein is CASSQSTGGDEQYV. For the CDR3, the DNA is TGCGCCAGCAGTCAATCGACAGGGGGCGACGAGCAGTACGTC.

J is TRBJ2-2 and V is TRBV4-1; D might be TRBD1 (5 bases). Germline lookup yields CDR1 MGHRA and CDR2 YSYEKL. The CDR3 spans 15 residues. Deletions cut 3 bases from V and 1 base from J, with 9 bases between. The DNA for the CDR3 is TGCGCCAGCAGCCAGATCGGACAGAACACCGGGGAGCTGTTTTTT. Its protein is CASSQIGQNTGELFF.

This chain uses TRBV27 with TRBJ2-2, with D perhaps TRBD1 (6 bases). This CDR3 is built from 14 residues. Germline V lookup: CDR1 MNHEY, CDR2 SMNVEV (reference sequence). Trimming cost V 6 bases and J 1 base, with 9 bases left between them. The CDR3 here is CASSRTVNTGELFF. For the CDR3, the DNA is TGTGCCAGCAGCCGGACAGTGAACACCGGGGAGCTGTTTTTT.

The J gene is TRBJ2-7, the V gene TRBV27; 9 positions match TRBD1. V shed 5 bases and J 9 bases; nucleotides not matched to a gene: 8. The CDR3 loop spans 13 amino acids. Germline CDR1 and CDR2: MNHEY and SMNVEV (reference sequence). In DNA form, the CDR3 reads TGTGCCAGCAGTCCACGACAGGGGGGTAGGCAGTACTTC. Residues: CASSPRQGGRQYF.

This clonotype was counted ten times or more. V and J are TRBV4-1 and TRBJ1-1; the D gene is possibly TRBD1 (5 bases). This CDR3 spans 15 amino acids. Germline CDR1 and CDR2: MGHRA and YSYEKL. With 2 bases removed from V and 0 bases from J, the gap between germline ends came to 10 bases. CDR3 DNA: TGCGCCAGCAGCCAAAGACAGACAATGAACACTGAAGCTTTCTTT. The encoded protein is CASSQRQTMNTEAFF.

This clonotype was recorded many times. The chain joins TRBV12-3 or TRBV12-4 to TRBJ1-4; D unresolved. V was trimmed by 6 bases and J by 7 bases, leaving 15 bases between them. This CDR3 is built from 14 residues. CDR3 DNA: TGTGCCAGCAGCCCCTCTCAGTCCAGTGAAAAACTGTTTTTT. Its protein is CASSPSQSSEKLFF.

This sequence joins TRBV30 and TRBJ2-2, with a weak D call TRBD2 (5 bases). Looked up from germline, CDR1 is GTSNPN and CDR2 is SVGIG (reference sequence). This CDR3 has 13 residues. Trimming shortened V by 7 bases and J by 0 bases, and 9 bases separated the two germline ends. The CDR3 nucleotides are TGTGCCTCTAGCACCACGAACACCGGGGAGCTGTTTTTT. This sequence encodes CASSTTNTGELFF.

This chain connects TRBV20-1 to TRBJ1-2, with D possibly matching TRBD1 (5 bases). This CDR3 has 14 residues. With 2 bases removed from V and 1 base from J, the gap between germline ends came to 11 bases. CDR1 is DFQATT and CDR2 is SNEGSKA in the germline V gene (reference sequence). CDR3 region: CSARQDSNNYGYTF. The CDR3, as DNA: TGCAGTGCTAGACAAGACAGCAATAACTATGGCTACACCTTC.

The chain carries TRBV19 and TRBJ1-2, with 8 bases identical to TRBD1. Germline-derived CDR1 and CDR2 are LNHDA and SQIVND (reference sequence). The CDR3 has 15 amino acids. V was pared by 4 bases and J by 3 bases, with 7 bases of the junction left unmatched. The CDR3 is CASSRGQGRDYGYTF. The CDR3 nucleotides read TGTGCCAGTAGTAGAGGACAGGGAAGGGACTATGGCTACACCTTC.

The V and J genes are TRBV7-8 and TRBJ2-5, with 8 bases identical to TRBD2. J gave up 9 bases and V 3 bases, and 6 bases lay outside the gene matches. The CDR3 has 13 residues. Germline V gene sequence: CDR1 SGHVS, CDR2 FQNEAQ. In DNA, the CDR3 is TGTGCCAGCAGCTTTACACGGGAGGGGGCCCAGTACTTC. Translation gives CASSFTREGAQYF.

This rearrangement joins TRBV3-1 to TRBJ1-2, with D possibly being TRBD1 (6 bases). V lost 2 bases and J lost 3, with 19 bases in between. The length of the CDR3 is 17 residues. Germline V gives CDR1 LGHDT, CDR2 YNNKEL (reference sequence). The DNA for the CDR3 is TGTGCCAGCAGCCAATGGTTACAGGGCAGTGTGGACTATGGCTACACCTTC. Its translation is CASSQWLQGSVDYGYTF.

In its sample, this clonotype was seen a few times. CDR3 in DNA: TGTGCCAGCAGATTGGACAGGGGTATCACCGGGGAGCTGTTTTTT. It is translated as CASRLDRGITGELFF. This chain uses TRBV2 with TRBJ2-2; 9 bases align to TRBD1. V was clipped by 6 bases and J by 4 bases; unmatched bases: 6. The CDR3 has 15 amino acids. The germline CDR1 and CDR2 sequences are SNHLY and FYNNEI.

This clonotype has at least ten counts. The V gene is TRBV7-2, the J gene TRBJ2-5; 8 nucleotides align to TRBD2. This CDR3 has 15 amino acids. With V trimmed by 7 bases and J by 5 bases, 12 bases remained unmatched. The germline V gene has CDR1 SGHTA and CDR2 FQGNSA. The CDR3 here is CASTDNTGGPETQYF. In DNA, the CDR3 is TGTGCCAGCACAGACAATACGGGAGGGCCGGAGACCCAGTACTTC.

The rearrangement joins TRBV9 to TRBJ2-3, with 10 nucleotides matching TRBD1. The CDR3 has 16 residues. V dropped 4 bases and J dropped 1; count of bases not matched to a gene: 6. Germline loops: CDR1 SGDLS, CDR2 YYNGEE. The CDR3 DNA is TGTGCCAGCAGCCCCCGACAGGGGGCGGGCACAGATACGCAGTATTTT. It translates to CASSPRQGAGTDTQYF. The variable domain in full, with the rest retrieved from reference TRBV9 and TRBJ2-3, is DSGVTQTPKHLITATGQRVTLRCSPRSGDLSVYWYQQSLDQGLQFLIQYYNGEERAKGNILERFSAQQFPDLHSELNLSSLELGDSALYFCASSPRQGAGTDTQYFGPGTRLTVL.

This clonotype was picked up many times. The chain employs TRBV6-2 or TRBV6-3 and TRBJ1-5; D gene uncertain. CDR1 is MNHEY, CDR2 SVGEGT, per germline. V was trimmed by 9 bases and J by 0 bases, leaving 9 bases between them. The CDR3 totals 13 residues. CDR3 coding DNA: TGTGCCAGAGAAACCCATAGCAATCAGCCCCAGCATTTT. It translates to CARETHSNQPQHF.

The J gene is TRBJ2-7, the V gene TRBV28, with TRBD1 as a possible D gene (6 bases). The germline V gene encodes CDR1 MDHEN and CDR2 SYDVKM. V lost 2 bases and J 4 bases, leaving 15 bases between the germline ends. The CDR3 sequence is 15 residues long. The CDR3 DNA reads TGTGCCAGCAGTTTAACAGGGACGGCTATATACGAGCAGTACGTC. Protein product: CASSLTGTAIYEQYV.

The sample holds many counts of this clonotype. The chain is built from TRBV6-1 and TRBJ2-5; TRBD2 agrees at 8 bases. The V segment lost 8 bases and the J segment 5 bases; nucleotides outside the gene matches: 13. CDR1 and CDR2 (germline): MNHNS, SASEGT. CDR3 length equals 15 residues. The CDR3 sequence is CASRLAGGSSETQYF. CDR3 bases: TGTGCCAGCCGTTTGGCGGGAGGTTCATCGGAGACCCAGTACTTC.

The chain recombines TRBV4-1 with TRBJ2-3; D is perhaps TRBD2 (5 bases). The CDR3 totals 16 residues. Germline V lookup: CDR1 MGHRA, CDR2 YSYEKL. Trimming left V 1 base short and J 2 bases short, with 13 bases between. The CDR3 DNA reads TGCGCCAGCAGCCAAGTCGGTCCCGGGATCACAGATACGCAGTATTTT. The encoded protein is CASSQVGPGITDTQYF.

The chain recombines TRBV3-1 with TRBJ2-1; D is unresolved. With 2 bases removed from V and 4 bases from J, the gap between germline ends came to 12 bases. There are 15 residues in the CDR3. Germline V gene sequence: CDR1 LGHDT, CDR2 YNNKEL (reference sequence). The CDR3 loop reads CASSQPGPKYNEQFF. CDR3 in DNA: TGTGCCAGCAGCCAACCGGGCCCGAAATACAATGAGCAGTTCTTC.